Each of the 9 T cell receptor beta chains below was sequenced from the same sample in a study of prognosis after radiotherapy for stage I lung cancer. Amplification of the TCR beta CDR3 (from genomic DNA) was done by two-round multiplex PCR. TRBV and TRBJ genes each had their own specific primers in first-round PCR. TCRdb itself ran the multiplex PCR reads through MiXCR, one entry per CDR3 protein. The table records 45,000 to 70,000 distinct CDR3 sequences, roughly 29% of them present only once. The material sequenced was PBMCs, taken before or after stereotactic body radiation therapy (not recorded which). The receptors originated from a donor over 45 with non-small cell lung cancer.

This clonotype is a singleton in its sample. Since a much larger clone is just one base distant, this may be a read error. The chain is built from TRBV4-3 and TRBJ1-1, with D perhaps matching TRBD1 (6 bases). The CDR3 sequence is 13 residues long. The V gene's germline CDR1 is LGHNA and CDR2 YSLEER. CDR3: CASSRSDSTVAFF. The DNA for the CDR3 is TGCGCCAGCAGCCGATCGGACAGCACTGTAGCTTTCTTT.

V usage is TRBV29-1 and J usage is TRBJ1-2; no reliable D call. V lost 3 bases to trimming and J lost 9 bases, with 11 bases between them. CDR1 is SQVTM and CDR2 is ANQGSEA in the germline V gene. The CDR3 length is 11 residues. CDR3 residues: CSVDGCDCYTF. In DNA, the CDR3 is TGCAGCGTTGATGGGTGCGATTGCTACACCTTC. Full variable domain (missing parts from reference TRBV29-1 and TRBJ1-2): SAVISQKPSRDICQRGTSLTIQCQVDSQVTMMFWYRQQPGQSLTLIATANQGSEATYESGFVIDKFPISRPNLTFSTLTVSNMSPEDSSIYLCSVDGCDCYTFGSGTRLTVV.

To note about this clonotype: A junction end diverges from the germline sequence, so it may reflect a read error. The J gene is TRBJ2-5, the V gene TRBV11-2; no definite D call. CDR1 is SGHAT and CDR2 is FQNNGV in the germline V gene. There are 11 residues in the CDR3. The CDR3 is CANSSQETQYF. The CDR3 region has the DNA TGTGCCAACAGCTCCCAAGAGACCCAGTACTTC.

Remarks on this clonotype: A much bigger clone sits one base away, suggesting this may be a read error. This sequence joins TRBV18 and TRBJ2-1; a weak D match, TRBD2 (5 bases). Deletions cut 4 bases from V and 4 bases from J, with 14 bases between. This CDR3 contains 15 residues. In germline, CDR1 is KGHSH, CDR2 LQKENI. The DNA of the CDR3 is TGTGCCAGCTCACTACCTTCTAGCCCTTACAATGAGCAGTTCTTC. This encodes CASSLPSSPYNEQFF.

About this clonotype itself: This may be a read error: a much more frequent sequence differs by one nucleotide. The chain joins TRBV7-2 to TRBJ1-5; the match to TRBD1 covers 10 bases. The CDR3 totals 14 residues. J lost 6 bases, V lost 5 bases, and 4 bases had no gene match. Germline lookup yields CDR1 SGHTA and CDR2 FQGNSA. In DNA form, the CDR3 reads TGTGCCAGCAGCATAGGGACAGGGGCTCAGCCCCAGCATTTT. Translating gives CASSIGTGAQPQHF.

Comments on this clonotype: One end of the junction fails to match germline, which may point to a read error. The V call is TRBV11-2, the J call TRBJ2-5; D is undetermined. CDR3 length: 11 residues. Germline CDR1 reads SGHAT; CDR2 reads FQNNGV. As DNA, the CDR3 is TGTGCCAGCAGCTCCCAAGAGGCCCAGTACTTC. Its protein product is CASSSQEAQYF.

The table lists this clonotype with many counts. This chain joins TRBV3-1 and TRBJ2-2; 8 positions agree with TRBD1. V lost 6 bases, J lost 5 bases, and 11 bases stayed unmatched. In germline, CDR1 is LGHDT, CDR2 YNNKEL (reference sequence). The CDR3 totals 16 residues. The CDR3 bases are TGTGCCAGCAGTGTAAGGACAGGGCCCTTGACCGGGGAGCTGTTTTTT. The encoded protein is CASSVRTGPLTGELFF.

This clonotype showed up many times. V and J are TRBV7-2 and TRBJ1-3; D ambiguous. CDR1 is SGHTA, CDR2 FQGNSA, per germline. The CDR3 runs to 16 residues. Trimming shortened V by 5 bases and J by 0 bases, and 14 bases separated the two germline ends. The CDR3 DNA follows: TGTGCCAGCAGCCCTCGCCCTATCCCCTCTGGAAACACCATATATTTT. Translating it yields CASSPRPIPSGNTIYF.

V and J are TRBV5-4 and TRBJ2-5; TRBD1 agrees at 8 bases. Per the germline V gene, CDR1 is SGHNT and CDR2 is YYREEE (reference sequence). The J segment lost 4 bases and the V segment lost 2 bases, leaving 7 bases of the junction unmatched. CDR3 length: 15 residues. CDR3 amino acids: CASSFKQGVGETQYF. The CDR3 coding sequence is TGTGCCAGCAGCTTCAAACAGGGGGTGGGAGAGACCCAGTACTTC.